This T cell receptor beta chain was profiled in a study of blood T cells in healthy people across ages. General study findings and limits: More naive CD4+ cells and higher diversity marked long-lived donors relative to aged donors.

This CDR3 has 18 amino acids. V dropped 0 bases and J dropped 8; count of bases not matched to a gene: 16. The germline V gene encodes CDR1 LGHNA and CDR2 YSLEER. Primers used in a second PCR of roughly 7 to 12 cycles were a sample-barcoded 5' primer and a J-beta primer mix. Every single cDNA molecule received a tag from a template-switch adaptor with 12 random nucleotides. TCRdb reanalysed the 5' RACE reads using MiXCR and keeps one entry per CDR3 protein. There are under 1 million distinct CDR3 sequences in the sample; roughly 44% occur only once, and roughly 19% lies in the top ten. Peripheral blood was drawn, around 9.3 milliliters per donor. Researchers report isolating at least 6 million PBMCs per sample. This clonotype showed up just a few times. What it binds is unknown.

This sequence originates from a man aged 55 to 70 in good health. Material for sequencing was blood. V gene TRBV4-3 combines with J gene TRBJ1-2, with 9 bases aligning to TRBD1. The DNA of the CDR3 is TGCGCCAGCAGCCAAGATTTGTCAACAGGGGGCCGGTTGAGGGGCTACACCTTC. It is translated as CASSQDLSTGGRLRGYTF.